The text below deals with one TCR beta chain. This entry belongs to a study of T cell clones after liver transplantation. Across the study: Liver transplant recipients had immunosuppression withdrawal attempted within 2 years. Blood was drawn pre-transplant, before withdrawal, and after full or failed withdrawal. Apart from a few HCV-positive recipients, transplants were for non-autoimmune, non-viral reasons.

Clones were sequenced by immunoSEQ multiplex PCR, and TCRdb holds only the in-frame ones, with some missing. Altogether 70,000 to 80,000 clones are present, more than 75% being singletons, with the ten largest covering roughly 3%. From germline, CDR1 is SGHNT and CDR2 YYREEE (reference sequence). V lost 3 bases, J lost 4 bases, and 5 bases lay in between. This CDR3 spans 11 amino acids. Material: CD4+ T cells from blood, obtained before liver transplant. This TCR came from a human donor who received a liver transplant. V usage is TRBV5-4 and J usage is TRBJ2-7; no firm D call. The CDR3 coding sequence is TGTGCCAGCAGCTCGGGTTACGAGCAGTACTTC. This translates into CASSSGYEQYF.